The next 30 T cell receptor beta chains were all read from a single sample in a study of T cell responses to AZD1222 COVID-19 vaccine (dated by TCRdb to the early 2020s). Libraries were constructed by the immunoSEQ multiplex PCR assay. The table was pulled from immuneACCESS by TCRdb, which kept in-frame rearrangements only. Such tables lose some clones; where checked, under half of the loss comes from unresolved V genes, and the rest has no known cause. This sample is represented by 120,000 or so clones; approximately 94% of them were singletons. Around 5% of the sample rests with the top ten. This specimen's time point label, per the study, means: about 28 days (+/-7) after the second vaccine dose. The material sequenced was peripheral blood, taken 28 days after the second AZD1222 dose. These receptors were obtained from an adult who received the AZD1222 COVID-19 vaccine.

The chain joins TRBV5-4 to TRBJ1-2, with 10 nucleotides matching TRBD1. With 3 bases clipped from V and 8 bases from J, the junction kept 7 bases outside the gene matches. CDR1 SGHNT and CDR2 YYREEE come from the germline V gene (reference sequence). This CDR3 spans 14 amino acids. The CDR3 region is CASSSGQGNWGYTF. The CDR3 region has the DNA TGTGCCAGCAGCTCGGGACAGGGGAATTGGGGCTACACCTTC.

This CDR3 reads CASSLKRLAGRRLQETQYF. CDR3 nucleotides: TGTGCCAGCAGCTTGAAACGACTAGCGGGGCGCCGACTGCAAGAGACCCAGTACTTC. The chain uses TRBV5-4 and TRBJ2-5, with TRBD2 matching 11 bases. V was pared by 1 base and J by 2 bases, with 13 bases of the junction left unmatched. The CDR3 has 19 residues. From germline, CDR1 is SGHNT and CDR2 YYREEE (reference sequence).

This chain joins TRBV18 and TRBJ2-7; D ambiguous. The germline CDR1 and CDR2 sequences are KGHSH and LQKENI. The CDR3 extends over 11 amino acids. Trimming pared 4 bases from V and 4 bases from J, leaving 5 bases between. CDR3 sequence reads: CASSREYEQYF. CDR3 coding DNA: TGTGCCAGCTCACGAGAGTACGAGCAGTACTTC.

This clone appeared a few times. This CDR3 is CAISGQLNTEAFF. CDR3 nucleotide sequence: TGTGCCATCAGCGGACAGCTGAACACTGAAGCTTTCTTT. The rearrangement joins TRBV10-3 to TRBJ1-1; TRBD1 is a possible D gene (6 bases). Trimming pared 6 bases from V and 0 bases from J, leaving 8 bases between. Germline CDR1 reads ENHRY; CDR2 reads SYGVKD. This CDR3 comprises 13 residues.

The J gene is TRBJ2-7, the V gene TRBV9; TRBD1 might be the D (6 bases). V lost 0 bases and J 3 bases, leaving 13 bases between the germline ends. In germline, CDR1 is SGDLS, CDR2 YYNGEE. This CDR3 comprises 15 residues. This CDR3 reads CASSVEAGALYEQYF. The DNA of the CDR3 is TGTGCCAGCAGCGTAGAAGCAGGGGCTCTCTACGAGCAGTACTTC.

This clone was detected only once. This chain links TRBV11-2 with TRBJ2-3, with D maybe TRBD2 (6 bases). The germline gives CDR1 SGHAT, CDR2 FQNNGV. V gave up 2 bases and J gave up 0 bases, with 9 bases separating them. This CDR3 has 15 residues. DNA of the CDR3: TGTGCCAGCAGCTTACGGGGGTCTAGCACAGATACGCAGTATTTT. Translation: CASSLRGSSTDTQYF.

V and J are TRBV10-3 and TRBJ1-4; TRBD1 might be the D (6 bases). Germline-derived CDR1 and CDR2 are ENHRY and SYGVKD. The CDR3 length is 14 residues. V lost 0 bases, J lost 8 bases, and 10 bases lay in between. DNA for the CDR3: TGTGCCATCAGTGAGTCGACAGGAAGAGAAAAACTGTTTTTT. Its protein is CAISESTGREKLFF.

In its sample, this clone was seen once. The rearrangement joins TRBV10-3 to TRBJ1-5, with 7 positions matching TRBD1. This CDR3 spans 16 amino acids. Trimming at V came to 2 bases and at J to 0 bases, leaving 4 bases not matched to a gene. CDR1 is ENHRY, CDR2 SYGVKD, per germline. The CDR3: CAISERQGNSNQPQHF. CDR3 nucleotide sequence: TGTGCCATCAGTGAGAGACAGGGCAATAGCAATCAGCCCCAGCATTTT.

The chain couples TRBV2 to TRBJ1-6; D unclear. Trimming pared 2 bases from V and 6 bases from J, leaving 8 bases between. This CDR3 spans 14 amino acids. Germline values: CDR1 SNHLY, CDR2 FYNNEI. The CDR3 reads CASSEYASNSPLHF. Written as DNA, the CDR3 is TGTGCCAGCAGTGAATACGCCAGTAATTCACCCCTCCACTTT.

The V and J genes are TRBV7-2 and TRBJ2-6; the D gene is possibly TRBD1 (6 bases). This CDR3 spans 17 amino acids. Germline-derived CDR1 and CDR2 are SGHTA and FQGNSA. The V end lost 1 base, the J end lost 0 bases, and 10 bases lay between the germline ends. This CDR3 reads CASSLDRAPSGANVLTF. The CDR3 DNA reads TGTGCCAGCAGCTTAGACAGGGCTCCCTCTGGGGCCAACGTCCTGACTTTC.

As concerns this clone: The sample contains more than one DNA sequence encoding this CDR3. J is TRBJ1-1 and V is TRBV14, with 7 bases matching TRBD1. J was trimmed by 1 base and V by 2 bases; bases with no gene match: 4. CDR3 length: 15 amino acids. The germline CDR1 and CDR2 sequences are SGHDN and FVKESK. The CDR3 loop is CASSQRTGRNTEAFF. The CDR3 region has the DNA TGTGCCAGCAGCCAACGGACAGGTCGGAACACTGAAGCTTTCTTT.

This clone came up once. This chain uses TRBV15 with TRBJ1-6; TRBD1 matches 8 bases. V dropped 0 bases and J dropped 10; count of bases not matched to a gene: 8. Germline CDR1 is LNHNV and CDR2 is YYDKDF (reference sequence). The CDR3 loop spans 16 amino acids. CDR3 bases: TGTGCCACCAGCAGAGAATACGACAGGGGCGAGTCACCCCTCCACTTT. This encodes CATSREYDRGESPLHF. Variable domain in full (rest from reference TRBV15 and TRBJ1-6): DAMVIQNPRYQVTQFGKPVTLSCSQTLNHNVMYWYQQKSSQAPKLLFHYYDKDFNNEADTPDNFQSRRPNTSFCFLDIRSPGLGDTAMYLCATSREYDRGESPLHFGNGTRLTVT.

This sequence joins TRBV10-2 and TRBJ1-2; 7 nucleotides align to TRBD1. Germline lookup yields CDR1 WSHSY and CDR2 SAAADI. The V segment lost 6 bases and the J segment 4 bases; nucleotides outside the gene matches: 14. The CDR3 runs to 16 residues. The CDR3: CASSDTRQGEGYGYTF. DNA for the CDR3: TGCGCCAGCAGCGATACTCGTCAGGGGGAGGGCTATGGCTACACCTTC.

The J gene is TRBJ1-5, the V gene TRBV27, with 11 bases matching TRBD1. Germline values: CDR1 MNHEY, CDR2 SMNVEV (reference sequence). The CDR3 contains 15 residues. The ends lost 8 bases at V and 5 bases at J; junction bases unmatched: 8. The CDR3 coding sequence is TGTGCCAGCCGTCAGATGGGACAGGGGGATCAGCCCCAGCATTTT. The encoded protein is CASRQMGQGDQPQHF.

This chain uses TRBV6-2 or TRBV6-3 with TRBJ1-5, with D tentatively TRBD1 (5 bases). The germline V gene has CDR1 MNHEY and CDR2 SVGEGT. The CDR3 loop spans 16 amino acids. Trimming left V 0 bases short and J 3 bases short, with 12 bases between. DNA for the CDR3: TGTGCCAGCAGTTACTCGCGGGGGGGAATCAATCAGCCCCAGCATTTT. It encodes CASSYSRGGINQPQHF.

The chain employs TRBV7-2 and TRBJ1-5; D uncertain. The germline gives CDR1 SGHTA, CDR2 FQGNSA. V was shortened by 1 base and J by 1 base, with 11 bases between the two germline ends. The CDR3 is made up of 16 amino acids. The CDR3 bases are TGTGCCAGCAGCTTAGGCCCAACGGACAGCAATCAGCCCCAGCATTTT. It codes for CASSLGPTDSNQPQHF.

The J gene is TRBJ1-2, the V gene TRBV6-5, with D perhaps TRBD1 (5 bases). The CDR3 is 13 amino acids. The germline V gene encodes CDR1 MNHEY and CDR2 SVGAGI. Trimming removed 6 bases from V and 4 bases from J, with 12 bases in between. CDR3 residues: CASSRGRFYGYTF. CDR3 in DNA: TGTGCCAGCAGCCGGGGACGGTTCTATGGCTACACCTTC.

The genes are TRBV19 and TRBJ1-5, with a tentative D call TRBD1 (5 bases). The ends were cut back, 8 bases at V and 3 bases at J, with 11 bases in the middle. Germline V gene data show CDR1 as LNHDA and CDR2 as SQIVND (reference sequence). The CDR3 is 13 amino acids. The CDR3 region has the DNA TGTGCCAGTGGAGACAGACCCAATCAGCCCCAGCATTTT. It yields the protein CASGDRPNQPQHF.

The chain recombines TRBV27 with TRBJ2-1; D remains ambiguous. Germline lookup yields CDR1 MNHEY and CDR2 SMNVEV (reference sequence). Trimming stripped 0 bases from V and 7 bases from J, with 13 bases between. The CDR3 loop spans 15 amino acids. CDR3 in DNA: TGTGCCAGCAGTTTATCGGGCACCCTCGAAAATGAGCAGTTCTTC. This gives the protein CASSLSGTLENEQFF.

The chain links TRBV9 to TRBJ1-2, with TRBD1 as a possible D gene (6 bases). The germline gives CDR1 SGDLS, CDR2 YYNGEE. The ends were cut back, 7 bases at V and 8 bases at J, with 15 bases in the middle. The CDR3 extends over 12 amino acids. The CDR3 loop reads CASFSGAGGYTF. The CDR3, as DNA: TGTGCCAGCTTTTCGGGGGCAGGCGGCTACACCTTC.

V is TRBV5-1 and J is TRBJ1-3; 7 nucleotides match TRBD1. Trimming cost V 5 bases and J 2 bases; bases outside gene matches: 7. This CDR3 has 15 residues. CDR1 and CDR2 from the germline V gene are SGHRS and YFSETQ. Here the CDR3 reads CASRRETGAGNTIYF. CDR3 sequence (DNA): TGCGCCAGCAGGCGTGAAACAGGGGCTGGAAACACCATATATTTT.

V gene TRBV3-1 (or the pseudogene TRBV3-2) combines with J gene TRBJ1-2; possibly TRBD1 for D (6 bases). The CDR3 extends over 14 amino acids. CDR1 and CDR2 (germline): LGHDT, YNNKEL (reference sequence). V was cut by 0 bases and J by 10 bases, with 15 bases left in between. This CDR3 is CASSQDSGTPAYTF. The DNA of the CDR3 is TGTGCCAGCAGCCAAGATTCAGGGACACCTGCCTACACCTTC.

J is TRBJ1-1 and V is TRBV6-5, with D possibly TRBD1 on 5 matching bases. The CDR3 loop spans 12 amino acids. V was pared by 6 bases and J by 10 bases, with 15 bases between. Germline CDR1 MNHEY, CDR2 SVGAGI. The CDR3 spells CASSTSGVGAFF. The CDR3 DNA reads TGTGCCAGCAGCACGTCGGGGGTCGGAGCTTTCTTT.

This chain links TRBV28 with TRBJ2-1; D possibly corresponds to TRBD1 (6 bases). The CDR3 loop spans 15 amino acids. The germline CDR1 and CDR2 sequences are MDHEN and SYDVKM. The V and J ends lost 6 bases and 5 bases respectively, with 17 bases between them. CDR3 DNA: TGTGCCAGCAGCCCTCCAGGGGATGCTAACAATGAGCAGTTCTTC. Translation: CASSPPGDANNEQFF.

This sequence joins TRBV19 and TRBJ1-4, with a possible D match to TRBD1 (6 bases). V was cut by 7 bases and J by 0 bases, with 9 bases left in between. There are 14 residues in the CDR3. Germline V gene sequence: CDR1 LNHDA, CDR2 SQIVND (reference sequence). The CDR3 DNA reads as TGTGCCAGTAAGGAGGGGGCAACTAATGAAAAACTGTTTTTT. It specifies CASKEGATNEKLFF.

The CDR3 region has the DNA TGTGCCAGCAGTGGCCAGGTCGGCTACACCTTC. It is translated as CASSGQVGYTF. The gene calls are TRBV2 and TRBJ1-2; D not certain. The V and J ends lost 4 bases and 8 bases respectively, with 8 bases between them. The CDR3 has 11 residues. Germline loops: CDR1 SNHLY, CDR2 FYNNEI.

This clone was detected only once. The V call is TRBV2, the J call TRBJ1-5, with D unclear. The CDR3 contains 13 residues. Trimming pared 2 bases from V and 6 bases from J, leaving 8 bases between. Per the germline V gene, CDR1 is SNHLY and CDR2 is FYNNEI. CDR3 coding DNA: TGTGCCAGCAGTGAAATGGGGATTCAGCCCCAGCATTTT. It translates to CASSEMGIQPQHF.

The CDR3, as DNA: TGTGCCAGCAGTTCGCAACAGCTTAACTATGGCTACACCTTC. It yields the protein CASSSQQLNYGYTF. The chain is built from TRBV28 and TRBJ1-2; D call uncertain. The CDR3 length is 14 residues. Germline V CDR1 and CDR2: MDHEN, SYDVKM. V was cut by 4 bases and J by 1 base, with 10 bases left in between.

This clone occurred once. DNA of the CDR3: TGTGCCAGCAGTTCCAGGGGCTCTAACTATGGCTACACCTTC. It is translated as CASSSRGSNYGYTF. The J gene is TRBJ1-2, the V gene TRBV6-5; a weak D match, TRBD1 (6 bases). The CDR3 has 14 residues. V lost 4 bases and J lost 0, with 9 bases in between. Germline V gene lookup returns CDR1 MNHEY and CDR2 SVGAGI.

The J gene is TRBJ1-5, the V gene TRBV5-1; 7 nucleotides agree with TRBD1. Trimming removed 2 bases from V and 4 bases from J; junction bases left unmatched: 3. The CDR3 is 14 amino acids. The germline V gene encodes CDR1 SGHRS and CDR2 YFSETQ. CDR3 sequence reads: CASSLTGENQPQHF. For the CDR3, the DNA is TGCGCCAGCAGCTTAACAGGGGAAAATCAGCCCCAGCATTTT.